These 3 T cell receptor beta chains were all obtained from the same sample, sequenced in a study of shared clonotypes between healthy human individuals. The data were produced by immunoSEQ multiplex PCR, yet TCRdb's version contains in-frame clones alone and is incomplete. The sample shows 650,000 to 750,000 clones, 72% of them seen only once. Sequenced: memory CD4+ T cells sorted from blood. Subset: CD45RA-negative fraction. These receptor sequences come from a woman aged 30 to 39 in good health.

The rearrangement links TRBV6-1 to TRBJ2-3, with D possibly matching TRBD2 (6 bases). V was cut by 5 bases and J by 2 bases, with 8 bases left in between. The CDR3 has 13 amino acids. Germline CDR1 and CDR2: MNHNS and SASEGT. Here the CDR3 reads CASSRDSTDTQYF. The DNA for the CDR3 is TGTGCCAGCAGTCGGGACTCCACAGATACGCAGTATTTT.

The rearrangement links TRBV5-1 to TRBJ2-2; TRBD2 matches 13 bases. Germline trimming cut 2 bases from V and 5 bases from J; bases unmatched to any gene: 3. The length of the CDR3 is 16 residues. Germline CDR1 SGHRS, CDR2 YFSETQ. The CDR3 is CASSLLAGGPTGELFF. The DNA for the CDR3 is TGCGCCAGCAGCTTACTAGCGGGAGGGCCTACCGGGGAGCTGTTTTTT.

The CDR3, as DNA: TGTGCCAGCAGCTTCCCGGGGGGGGCGGCCAAAAACATTCAGTACTTC. It encodes CASSFPGGAAKNIQYF. The chain combines TRBV11-2 with TRBJ2-4; 8 nucleotides match TRBD2. There are 16 residues in the CDR3. V shed 3 bases, J shed 1 base, and the junction held 5 bases outside the gene matches. The germline CDR1 and CDR2 sequences are SGHAT and FQNNGV.